The rows below give T cell receptor beta chains drawn from one sample of a study of CD8 T cells in Susac syndrome. TCRdb re-derived calls from the immunoSEQ multiplex PCR reads in MiXCR, one entry per CDR3 protein. In the table there are about 210,000 distinct CDR3 sequences, 85% to 95% of which are singletons. The sequenced material came from CD4+ T cells from PBMCs. The origin of the receptors is a human donor with Susac syndrome. The CDR3 runs from the conserved cysteine through the conserved F or W. Each record gives: J gene, D gene, V gene, clone size, CDR3 protein, CDR3 DNA. The D gene is left open where the match is weak. The size of a clone is reported for some rows only, either as once, few or many, or as a class for expanded clones.

TRBJ2-3	TRBD1	TRBV7-9	-	CASSSTGGVPDTQYF	TGTGCCAGCAGCTCAACAGGGGGTGTTCCAGATACGCAGTATTTT
TRBJ2-7	TRBD2	TRBV20-1	once	CSASGLAGWNEQYF	TGCAGTGCTAGTGGACTAGCGGGGTGGAACGAGCAGTACTTC
TRBJ2-1	TRBD1	TRBV29-1	-	CSVVGTGGFNQQFF	TGCAGCGTTGTTGGGACAGGGGGCTTTAATCAGCAGTTCTTC
TRBJ1-3	-	TRBV3-1	-	CASSPKTLEGNTIYF	TGTGCCAGCAGCCCGAAAACCCTAGAGGGAAACACCATATATTTT
TRBJ2-3	-	TRBV4-3	-	CASSQDSVNQDTQYF	TGCGCCAGCAGCCAAGATTCAGTCAACCAAGATACGCAGTATTTT
TRBJ2-7	-	TRBV20-1	-	CSASFRAGIRNEQYF	TGCAGTGCTAGCTTCCGGGCAGGGATCCGCAACGAGCAGTACTTC
TRBJ2-1	TRBD2	TRBV20-1	-	CSGPGLAGGENEQFF	TGCAGTGGGCCGGGACTAGCGGGGGGGGAGAATGAGCAGTTCTTC
TRBJ1-2	-	TRBV6-5	-	CASSSTLRVGYTF	TGTGCCAGCAGTTCAACACTCAGGGTCGGCTACACCTTC
TRBJ2-4	TRBD2	TRBV29-1	once	CSVVAPLAGGNIQYF	TGCAGCGTGGTGGCCCCCCTGGCGGGGGGGAACATTCAGTACTTC
TRBJ2-5	TRBD2	TRBV20-1	-	CSARSLAGLQETQYF	TGCAGTGCTAGGTCTCTAGCGGGCCTCCAAGAGACCCAGTACTTC
TRBJ2-5	-	TRBV20-1	-	CSAEGGEETQYF	TGCAGTGCTGAGGGGGGCGAAGAGACCCAGTACTTC